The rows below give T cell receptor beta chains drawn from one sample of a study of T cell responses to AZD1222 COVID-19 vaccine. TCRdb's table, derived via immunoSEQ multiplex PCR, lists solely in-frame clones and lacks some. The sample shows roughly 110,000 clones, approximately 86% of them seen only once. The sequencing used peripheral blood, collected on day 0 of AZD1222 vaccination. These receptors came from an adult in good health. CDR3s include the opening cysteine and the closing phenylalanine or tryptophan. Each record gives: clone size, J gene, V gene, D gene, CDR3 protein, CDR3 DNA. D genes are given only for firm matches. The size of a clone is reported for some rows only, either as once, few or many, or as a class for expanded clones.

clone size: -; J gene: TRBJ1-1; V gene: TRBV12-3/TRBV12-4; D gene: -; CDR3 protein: CASSSDPEAFF; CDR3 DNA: TGTGCCAGCAGTTCGGACCCTGAAGCTTTCTTT
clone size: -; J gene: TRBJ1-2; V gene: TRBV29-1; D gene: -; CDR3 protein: CSVDVDGYTF; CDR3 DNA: TGCAGCGTTGATGTCGACGGCTACACCTTC
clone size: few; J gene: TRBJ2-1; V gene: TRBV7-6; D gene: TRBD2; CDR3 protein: CASSSGLAGYNEQFF; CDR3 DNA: TGTGCCAGCAGCTCGGGACTAGCGGGGTACAATGAGCAGTTCTTC
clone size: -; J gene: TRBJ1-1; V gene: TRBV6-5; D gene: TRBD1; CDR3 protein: CASRTTTGARGAFF; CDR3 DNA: TGTGCCAGCCGGACTACTACAGGGGCGAGGGGAGCTTTCTTT
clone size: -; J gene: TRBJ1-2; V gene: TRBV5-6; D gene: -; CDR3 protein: CASSLGRLGKGYTF; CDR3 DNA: TGTGCCAGCAGCTTGGGACGGCTTGGGAAAGGCTACACCTTC
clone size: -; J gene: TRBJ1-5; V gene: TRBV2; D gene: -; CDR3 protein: CASSVKGYSNQPQHF; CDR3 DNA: TGTGCCAGCAGTGTTAAAGGATATAGCAATCAGCCCCAGCATTTT
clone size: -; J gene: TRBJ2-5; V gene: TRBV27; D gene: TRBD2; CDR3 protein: CASSFSGGKQETQYF; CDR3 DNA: TGTGCCAGCAGTTTCTCCGGGGGGAAACAAGAGACCCAGTACTTC
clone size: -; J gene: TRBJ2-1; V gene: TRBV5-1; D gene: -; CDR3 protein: CASSQEGVYNEQFF; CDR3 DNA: TGCGCCAGCAGCCAAGAGGGAGTTTACAATGAGCAGTTCTTC
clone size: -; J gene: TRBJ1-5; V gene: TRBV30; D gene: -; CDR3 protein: CAWGGRSGQPQHF; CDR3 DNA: TGTGCCTGGGGGGGACGTAGTGGACAGCCCCAGCATTTT
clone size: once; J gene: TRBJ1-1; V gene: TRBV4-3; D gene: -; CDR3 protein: CASSQDLAFAYTEAFF; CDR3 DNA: TGCGCCAGCAGCCAAGATCTGGCGTTCGCGTACACTGAAGCTTTCTTT
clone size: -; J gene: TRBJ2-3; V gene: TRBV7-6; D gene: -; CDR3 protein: CASSLATAVTDTQYF; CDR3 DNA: TGTGCCAGCAGCTTAGCGACTGCCGTCACAGATACGCAGTATTTT
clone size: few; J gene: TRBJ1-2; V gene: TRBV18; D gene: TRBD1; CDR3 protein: CASSSTGQGYTF; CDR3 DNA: TGTGCCAGCTCGTCGACAGGGCAAGGCTACACCTTC
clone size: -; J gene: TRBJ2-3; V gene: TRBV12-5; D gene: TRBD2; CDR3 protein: CASGPISGTSGGPDTQYF; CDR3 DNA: TGTGCTAGTGGCCCCATATCCGGGACTAGCGGGGGTCCAGATACGCAGTATTTT
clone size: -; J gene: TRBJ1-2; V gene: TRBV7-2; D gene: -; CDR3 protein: CASSLLRENYGYTF; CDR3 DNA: TGTGCCAGCAGCCTGTTGAGGGAGAACTATGGCTACACCTTC
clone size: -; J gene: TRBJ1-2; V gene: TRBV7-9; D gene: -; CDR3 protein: CASSRRDTEDYGYTF; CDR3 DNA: TGTGCCAGCAGCCGACGGGACACAGAAGACTATGGCTACACCTTC
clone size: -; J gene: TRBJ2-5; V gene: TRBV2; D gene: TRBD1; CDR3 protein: CASNPHRGETQYF; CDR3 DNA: TGTGCCAGCAATCCCCACAGGGGCGAGACCCAGTACTTC
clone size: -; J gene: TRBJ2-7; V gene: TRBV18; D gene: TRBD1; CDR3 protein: CASSTGVAVSGEQYF; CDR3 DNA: TGTGCCAGCTCAACAGGGGTCGCGGTTTCGGGCGAGCAGTACTTC
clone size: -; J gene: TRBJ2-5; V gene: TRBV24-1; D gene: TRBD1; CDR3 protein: CATQRQGIGETQYF; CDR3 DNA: TGTGCCACCCAAAGACAGGGGATAGGGGAGACCCAGTACTTC
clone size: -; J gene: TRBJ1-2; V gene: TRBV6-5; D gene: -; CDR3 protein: CASSYEGGNYGYTF; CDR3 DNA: TGTGCCAGCAGTTACGAGGGGGGCAACTATGGCTACACCTTC
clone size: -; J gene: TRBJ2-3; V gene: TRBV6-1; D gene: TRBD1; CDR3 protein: CASSDAGGGDTQYF; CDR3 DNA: TGTGCCAGCAGTGATGCAGGGGGCGGAGATACGCAGTATTTT
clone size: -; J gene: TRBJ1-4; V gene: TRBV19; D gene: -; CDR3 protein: CASTQRSTTNEKLFF; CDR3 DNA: TGTGCCAGTACTCAGAGGTCTACAACTAATGAAAAACTGTTTTTT
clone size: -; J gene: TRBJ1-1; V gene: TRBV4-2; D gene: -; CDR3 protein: CASSQEVGTEAFF; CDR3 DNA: TGTGCCAGCAGCCAAGAGGTGGGCACTGAAGCTTTCTTT
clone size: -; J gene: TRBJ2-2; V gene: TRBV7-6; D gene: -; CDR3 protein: CASSPQASSGELFF; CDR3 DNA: TGTGCCAGCAGTCCTCAGGCGTCCTCCGGGGAGCTGTTTTTT
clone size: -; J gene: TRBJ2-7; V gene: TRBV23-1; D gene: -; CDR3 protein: CASNSPQYF; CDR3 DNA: TGCGCCAGCAATTCACCGCAGTACTTC
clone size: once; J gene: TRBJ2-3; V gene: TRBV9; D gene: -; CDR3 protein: CASSPQPLGDTQYF; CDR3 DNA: TGTGCCAGCAGCCCCCAGCCGCTGGGAGATACGCAGTATTTT
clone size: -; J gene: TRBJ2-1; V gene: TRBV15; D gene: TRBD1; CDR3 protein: CATSRYFGGTGGANEQFF; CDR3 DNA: TGTGCCACCAGCAGATACTTTGGAGGGACAGGGGGTGCCAATGAGCAGTTCTTC
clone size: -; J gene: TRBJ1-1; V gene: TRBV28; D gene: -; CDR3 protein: CASSSAGNTEAFF; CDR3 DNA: TGTGCCAGCAGTAGCGCTGGTAACACTGAAGCTTTCTTT
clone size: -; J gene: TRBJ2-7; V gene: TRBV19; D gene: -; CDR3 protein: CASSKEGLVSYEQYF; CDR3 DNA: TGTGCCAGTAGTAAGGAGGGGCTAGTTTCCTACGAGCAGTACTTC
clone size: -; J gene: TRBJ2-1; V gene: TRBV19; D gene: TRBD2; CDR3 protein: CATREGHYNEQFF; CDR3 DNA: TGTGCCACGAGGGAGGGCCACTACAATGAGCAGTTCTTC
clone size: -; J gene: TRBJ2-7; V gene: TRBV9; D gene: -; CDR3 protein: CASSLGLAYEQYF; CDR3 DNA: TGTGCCAGCAGCCTCGGACTGGCCTACGAGCAGTACTTC
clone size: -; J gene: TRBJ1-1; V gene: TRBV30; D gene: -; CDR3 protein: CAWSVVSTTEAFF; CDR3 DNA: TGTGCCTGGAGTGTAGTATCCACTACTGAAGCTTTCTTT
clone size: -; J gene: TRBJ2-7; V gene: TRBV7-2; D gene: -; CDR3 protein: CASSPRYEAYEQYF; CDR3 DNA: TGTGCCAGCAGCCCAAGATACGAGGCCTACGAGCAGTACTTC
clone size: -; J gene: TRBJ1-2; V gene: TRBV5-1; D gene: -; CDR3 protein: CASSSSGGAYGYTF; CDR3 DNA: TGCGCCAGCAGCTCCTCCGGGGGGGCCTATGGCTACACCTTC
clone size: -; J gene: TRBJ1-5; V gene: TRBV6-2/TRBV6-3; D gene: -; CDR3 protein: CASSFQRQPQHF; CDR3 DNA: TGTGCCAGCAGTTTTCAGAGGCAGCCCCAGCATTTT
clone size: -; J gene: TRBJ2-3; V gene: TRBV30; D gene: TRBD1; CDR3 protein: CAWRRGGQGSFGTDTQYF; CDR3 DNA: TGTGCCTGGAGAAGGGGGGGACAGGGGTCTTTCGGCACAGATACGCAGTATTTT
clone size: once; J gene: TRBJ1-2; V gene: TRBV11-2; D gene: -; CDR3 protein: CASSLAGDYGYTF; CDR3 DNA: TGTGCCAGCAGCTTAGCCGGGGACTATGGCTACACCTTC
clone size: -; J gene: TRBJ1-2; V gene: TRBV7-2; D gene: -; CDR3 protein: CASSPTGASYGYTF; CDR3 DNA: TGTGCCAGCAGCCCTACGGGGGCTTCCTATGGCTACACCTTC
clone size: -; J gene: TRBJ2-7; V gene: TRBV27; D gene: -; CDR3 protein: CASSLGYEQYF; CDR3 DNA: TGTGCCAGCAGTTTAGGGTACGAGCAGTACTTC
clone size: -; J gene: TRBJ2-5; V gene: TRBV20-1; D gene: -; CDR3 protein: CSASVKVKETQYF; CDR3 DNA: TGCAGTGCTAGTGTAAAGGTCAAAGAGACCCAGTACTTC